Sequencing of this T cell receptor (beta chain) was carried out in a study of immune evolution from preneoplasia to lung adenocarcinoma. Patients had resection in Japan or China between the mid-2010s and the late 2010s. Each case's diagnosis was confirmed by two pathologists on H&E. Assay: immunoSEQ multiplex PCR; the TCRdb copy retains only in-frame clones and omits some. The table lists a few thousand clones, around four fifths of them singletons. Study conclusions and caveats: Later-stage lesions appeared to have more T cells, more diversity, less clonality.

The CDR3 consists of 15 residues. Trimming took off 2 bases at V and 0 bases at J, with 9 bases between the two ends. Germline V CDR1 and CDR2: KGHSH, LQKENI. Remarks on this clone: Its target is unknown.

This clonotype was obtained from a person aged 55 to 79 with lung adenocarcinoma. Sequenced: FFPE adjacent normal lung tissue. This chain links TRBV18 with TRBJ2-3; TRBD1 or TRBD2 may be the D gene (5 bases each). CDR3 region: CASSPLGDSTDTQYF. DNA for the CDR3: TGTGCCAGCTCACCATTAGGGGACAGCACAGATACGCAGTATTTT.